A single sample is the source of the 26 T cell receptor beta chains below, sequenced in a study of blood T cell repertoires in COVID-19. Using immunoSEQ multiplex PCR, the repertoire was profiled, and TCRdb retains in-frame clones only, with some absent. The sample lists some 240,000 clones; around 84% were seen once. The sequencing sample was made of peripheral blood. Receptors were obtained from a man aged 45-65 years with active or convalescent COVID-19.

The chain recombines TRBV29-1 with TRBJ2-1, with a tentative D call TRBD2 (5 bases). The CDR3 extends over 13 amino acids. Between the trimmed V and J ends, which lost 1 base and 1 base, there was a span of 5 bases. CDR1 is SQVTM, CDR2 ANQGSEA, per germline. Written as DNA, the CDR3 is TGCAGCGTTGAAGGGAGGTCCTACAATGAGCAGTTCTTC. Protein product: CSVEGRSYNEQFF.

The chain uses TRBV5-1 and TRBJ1-5; 11 bases fit TRBD1. With 4 bases clipped from V and 4 bases from J, the junction kept 4 bases outside the gene matches. The V gene's germline CDR1 is SGHRS and CDR2 YFSETQ. The CDR3 has 15 residues. CDR3 loop: CASSPGTGGNQPQHF. For the CDR3, the DNA is TGCGCCAGCAGCCCGGGGACAGGGGGAAATCAGCCCCAGCATTTT.

This chain links TRBV7-2 with TRBJ2-7, with D possibly being TRBD2 (7 bases). CDR1 SGHTA and CDR2 FQGNSA come from the germline V gene. V shed 5 bases and J shed 3 bases, with 14 bases lying between them. The CDR3 has 14 residues. The CDR3 region is CASSGGGTSYEQYF. Here the CDR3 DNA reads TGTGCCAGCAGCGGGGGGGGGACAAGCTACGAGCAGTACTTC.

The V call is TRBV5-5, the J call TRBJ2-7, with 7 bases matching TRBD2. Germline CDR1 SGHKS, CDR2 YYEKEE (reference sequence). V was clipped by 0 bases and J by 6 bases; unmatched bases: 0. The CDR3 sequence is 12 residues long. The CDR3 is CASSLAGGEQYV. The CDR3 nucleotides read TGTGCCAGCAGCTTGGCGGGGGGCGAGCAGTACGTC.

The chain has TRBV6-2 or TRBV6-3 and TRBJ1-5, with 7 bases that match TRBD1. This CDR3 is built from 17 residues. The germline V gene has CDR1 MNHEY and CDR2 SVGEGT. V lost 6 bases to trimming and J lost 0 bases; unmatched junction nucleotides: 11. As DNA, the CDR3 is TGTGCCAGCAGCCTCAAGACAGGGCTTTATAGCAATCAGCCCCAGCATTTT. Translating gives CASSLKTGLYSNQPQHF.

The chain carries TRBV19 and TRBJ1-2, with a tentative D call TRBD1 (5 bases). The germline gives CDR1 LNHDA, CDR2 SQIVND (reference sequence). Deletions cut 5 bases from V and 6 bases from J, with 16 bases between. CDR3 length equals 14 residues. The CDR3 loop reads CASSGHWQSDGYTF. The CDR3 nucleotides are TGTGCCAGTAGTGGACACTGGCAGTCCGATGGCTACACCTTC. Using reference TRBV19 and TRBJ1-2 for the parts outside the CDR3, the full variable domain is DGGITQSPKYLFRKEGQNVTLSCEQNLNHDAMYWYRQDPGQGLRLIYYSQIVNDFQKGDIAEGYSVSREKKESFPLTVTSAQKNPTAFYLCASSGHWQSDGYTFGSGTRLTVV.

The chain links TRBV3-1 (or the pseudogene TRBV3-2) to TRBJ1-1; tentatively, D is TRBD1 (5 bases). The CDR3 consists of 15 residues. V was cut by 4 bases and J by 0 bases, with 12 bases left in between. CDR1 LGHDT and CDR2 YNNKEL come from the germline V gene (reference sequence). CDR3 region: CASSPAGNLNTEAFF. In nucleotides, the CDR3 is TGTGCCAGCAGCCCTGCAGGGAACTTGAACACTGAAGCTTTCTTT.

This clone was recorded a few times. This chain connects TRBV28 to TRBJ2-7; a weak D match, TRBD2 (6 bases). V was trimmed by 6 bases and J by 4 bases, leaving 10 bases between them. CDR1 MDHEN and CDR2 SYDVKM come from the germline V gene. The CDR3 loop spans 12 amino acids. The CDR3, as DNA: TGTGCCAGCAGGCAAAGCGGGTACGAGCAGTACTTC. It encodes CASRQSGYEQYF.

The chain combines TRBV7-9 with TRBJ1-1; no firm D call. Trimming took 0 bases from V and 3 from J, leaving 5 bases between them. The CDR3 contains 13 residues. The germline gives CDR1 SEHNR, CDR2 FQNEAQ (reference sequence). The CDR3 region has the DNA TGTGCCAGCAGCTTAGCGGAGGACACTGAAGCTTTCTTT. Translated, it gives CASSLAEDTEAFF.

This rearrangement joins TRBV4-3 to TRBJ2-1; TRBD2 aligns across 7 bases. CDR3 size: 16 residues. V was pared by 4 bases and J by 6 bases, with 12 bases of the junction left unmatched. Germline assignment: CDR1 LGHNA and CDR2 YSLEER. The CDR3 nucleotides are TGCGCCAGCAGCCCTGGAGTCATGGCGGGAGTCAATGAGCAGTTCTTC. Its protein is CASSPGVMAGVNEQFF.

J is TRBJ2-7 and V is TRBV7-8, with TRBD1 as a possible D gene (5 bases). CDR1 is SGHVS and CDR2 is FQNEAQ in the germline V gene. V lost 4 bases to trimming and J lost 0 bases, with 13 bases between them. The CDR3 is 15 residues long. CDR3 bases: TGTGCCAGCAGCTCCACGGCAGGGCGCTCCTACGAGCAGTACTTC. Residues: CASSSTAGRSYEQYF.

The chain uses TRBV28 and TRBJ2-1; maybe TRBD2 (6 bases). This CDR3 spans 17 amino acids. CDR1 is MDHEN and CDR2 is SYDVKM in the germline V gene. V lost 7 bases to trimming and J lost 0 bases, with 19 bases between them. The CDR3 here is CASMIGGQASSYNEQFF. CDR3 nucleotide sequence: TGTGCCAGCATGATTGGAGGGCAGGCGAGCTCCTACAATGAGCAGTTCTTC.

The J gene is TRBJ2-7, the V gene TRBV27, with no clear D. V was cut by 0 bases and J by 0 bases, with 6 bases left in between. This CDR3 comprises 14 residues. Germline V gene data show CDR1 as MNHEY and CDR2 as SMNVEV (reference sequence). This CDR3 reads CASSLSTASYEQYF. CDR3 DNA: TGTGCCAGCAGTTTATCCACAGCCTCCTACGAGCAGTACTTC.

The V gene is TRBV5-1, the J gene TRBJ1-1; 9 nucleotides line up with TRBD1. Germline values: CDR1 SGHRS, CDR2 YFSETQ. There are 15 residues in the CDR3. V trimming: 0 bases; J trimming: 7 bases; junction bases outside the gene matches: 7. DNA for the CDR3: TGCGCCAGCAGCTTGGGACAGGGGGTTGTTAGTGAAGCTTTCTTT. Its protein product is CASSLGQGVVSEAFF.

This chain joins TRBV2 and TRBJ1-1; 7 bases are shared with TRBD1. Germline CDR1 reads SNHLY; CDR2 reads FYNNEI. J lost 7 bases, V lost 2 bases, and 13 bases had no gene match. CDR3 length equals 16 residues. The DNA for the CDR3 is TGTGCCAGCAGTGAAAGACGTGCAGGGGGAGTGGTTGAAGCTTTCTTT. Translating gives CASSERRAGGVVEAFF.

The chain carries TRBV14 and TRBJ2-5, with D perhaps TRBD2 (5 bases). This CDR3 is built from 17 residues. CDR1 and CDR2 from the germline V gene are SGHDN and FVKESK. V shed 2 bases and J shed 1 base, with 17 bases lying between them. This chain's CDR3 is CASSQNSWNGIQETQYF. CDR3 in DNA: TGTGCCAGCAGCCAAAACTCTTGGAACGGGATCCAAGAGACCCAGTACTTC.

This chain joins TRBV5-8 and TRBJ1-2, with 9 bases aligning to TRBD1. The germline CDR1 and CDR2 sequences are SGHTS and YDEGEE. The CDR3 spans 14 residues. Trimming removed 4 bases from V and 4 bases from J; junction bases left unmatched: 5. CDR3 sequence (DNA): TGTGCCAGCAGCGCCACAGGGGGCATCTATGGCTACACCTTC. Its protein product is CASSATGGIYGYTF.

V usage is TRBV18 and J usage is TRBJ1-5, with D unresolved. The CDR3 sequence is 14 residues long. Germline assignment: CDR1 KGHSH and CDR2 LQKENI. V was cut by 3 bases and J by 5 bases, with 11 bases left in between. The CDR3 is CASSPERVDQPQHF. In nucleotides, the CDR3 is TGTGCCAGCTCACCCGAGAGGGTTGATCAGCCCCAGCATTTT.

The chain employs TRBV6-2 or TRBV6-3 and TRBJ2-3, with 12 bases matching TRBD2. Germline CDR1 MNHEY, CDR2 SVGEGT. The CDR3 extends over 19 amino acids. V was clipped by 0 bases and J by 0 bases; unmatched bases: 7. CDR3: CASSYSTASGGASTDTQYF. CDR3 nucleotide sequence: TGTGCCAGCAGTTACTCTACCGCTAGCGGGGGGGCGAGCACAGATACGCAGTATTTT.

The chain employs TRBV27 and TRBJ1-1; no clear D. Deletions cut 0 bases from V and 4 bases from J, with 9 bases between. The CDR3 spans 14 residues. Germline CDR1 is MNHEY and CDR2 is SMNVEV (reference sequence). The CDR3 nucleotides read TGTGCCAGCAGTTTATCTGGCTCCAGCACTGAAGCTTTCTTT. Translated, it gives CASSLSGSSTEAFF.

The chain links TRBV7-6 to TRBJ2-1, with 15 nucleotides matching TRBD2. The ends lost 5 bases at V and 6 bases at J; junction bases unmatched: 11. This CDR3 spans 18 amino acids. The germline V gene has CDR1 SGHVS and CDR2 FNYEAQ. The CDR3 region has the DNA TGTGCCAGCAGCGTCCGGGGAGGGGGACTAGCGGGAGGCAATGAGCAGTTCTTC. It yields the protein CASSVRGGGLAGGNEQFF.

This clone was found once. The rearrangement uses TRBV9 and TRBJ1-1; maybe TRBD1 (6 bases). The CDR3 is 14 amino acids. V was shortened by 3 bases and J by 5 bases, with 14 bases between the two germline ends. Germline CDR1 and CDR2: SGDLS and YYNGEE. CDR3 residues: CASSGRSGETEAFF. The CDR3 coding sequence is TGTGCCAGCAGCGGACGATCAGGGGAAACTGAAGCTTTCTTT.

V usage is TRBV30 and J usage is TRBJ1-1; D not resolved. Germline lookup yields CDR1 GTSNPN and CDR2 SVGIG (reference sequence). The CDR3 has 14 residues. Trimming took 2 bases from V and 0 from J, leaving 10 bases between them. The CDR3 here is CAWSWGGMNTEAFF. Written as DNA, the CDR3 is TGTGCCTGGAGTTGGGGAGGGATGAACACTGAAGCTTTCTTT.

V is TRBV19 and J is TRBJ1-2; D is unresolved. From germline, CDR1 is LNHDA and CDR2 SQIVND (reference sequence). The V gene lost 9 bases and the J gene lost 1 base, with 9 bases spanning the gap. The CDR3 has 12 residues. CDR3 sequence (DNA): TGTGCCAGCGAGAGTCATAACTATGGCTACACCTTC. It encodes CASESHNYGYTF.

The V and J genes are TRBV18 and TRBJ2-2, with 8 positions matching TRBD1. The V and J ends lost 4 bases and 1 base, in that order; junction bases with no gene match: 5. CDR3 size: 16 residues. Germline CDR1 is KGHSH and CDR2 is LQKENI. The CDR3 DNA reads TGTGCCAGCTCACTTGCCGGGACAGGGAACACCGGGGAGCTGTTTTTT. As protein: CASSLAGTGNTGELFF.

The rearrangement uses TRBV7-2 and TRBJ1-5; 7 bases are a match to TRBD1. The germline gives CDR1 SGHTA, CDR2 FQGNSA. Losses at the gene ends were 5 bases for V and 6 bases for J; bases not matched to a gene: 7. The CDR3 sequence is 14 residues long. CDR3 DNA sequence: TGTGCCAGCAGCCTAAGACAGGGTAGTCAGCCCCAGCATTTT. This codes for CASSLRQGSQPQHF.